These T cell receptor beta chains were read from a single sample in a study of blood T cells in healthy people across ages. TCRdb processed the 5' RACE reads anew with MiXCR; each CDR3 protein has one entry. Among some 860,000 distinct CDR3 sequences listed, roughly three fifths were seen once. The source material was blood. These receptors originate from a man aged 35 to 55 in good health. Each CDR3 is given with its conserved first and last residue. The order of the fields is clone size, V gene, J gene, CDR3 protein. Clone size is stated in some rows and not others, as once, few, many or a class when expanded.

clone_size: many
v_call: TRBV25-1
j_call: TRBJ2-3
cdr3_aa: CASTPRTSRRTDTQYF

clone_size: -
v_call: TRBV4-2
j_call: TRBJ1-1
cdr3_aa: CASSQVGSRNTEAFF

clone_size: few
v_call: TRBV20-1
j_call: TRBJ1-1
cdr3_aa: CSARDLPPLAEAFF

clone_size: -
v_call: TRBV6-2/TRBV6-3
j_call: TRBJ2-7
cdr3_aa: CASSLLGQTGFYEQYF

clone_size: -
v_call: TRBV7-2
j_call: TRBJ1-5
cdr3_aa: CASSLSRDRNQPQHF

clone_size: -
v_call: TRBV20-1
j_call: TRBJ2-7
cdr3_aa: CSARAPNQGRRMGEQYF

clone_size: few
v_call: TRBV6-6
j_call: TRBJ1-5
cdr3_aa: CASSRTGGSQPQHF

clone_size: -
v_call: TRBV29-1
j_call: TRBJ2-1
cdr3_aa: CSVPRQGSNEQFF

clone_size: once
v_call: TRBV6-6
j_call: TRBJ1-4
cdr3_aa: CASRTPDRASNEKLFF

clone_size: -
v_call: TRBV28
j_call: TRBJ2-3
cdr3_aa: CASNGLAGGFTDTQYF

clone_size: few
v_call: TRBV4-3
j_call: TRBJ1-4
cdr3_aa: CASSQGADRGEKLFF

clone_size: -
v_call: TRBV6-2/TRBV6-3
j_call: TRBJ2-1
cdr3_aa: CASSYPTGGFNEQFF

clone_size: -
v_call: TRBV9
j_call: TRBJ2-3
cdr3_aa: CASSKAGGARGVSTDTQYF

clone_size: -
v_call: TRBV6-2/TRBV6-3
j_call: TRBJ2-7
cdr3_aa: CASSSYRGSSYEQYF

clone_size: -
v_call: TRBV7-2
j_call: TRBJ2-5
cdr3_aa: CASSLVSGLADNNEQYF

clone_size: once
v_call: TRBV14
j_call: TRBJ1-4
cdr3_aa: CASSQGRFRGREKLFF

clone_size: few
v_call: TRBV20-1
j_call: TRBJ2-3
cdr3_aa: CTKNRGHTDTQYF

clone_size: -
v_call: TRBV7-6
j_call: TRBJ2-3
cdr3_aa: CASSLVVASGGADTQYF

clone_size: -
v_call: TRBV28
j_call: TRBJ2-7
cdr3_aa: CASSLSRTQYF

clone_size: few
v_call: TRBV5-6
j_call: TRBJ1-2
cdr3_aa: CASSRQGARYEGYTF

clone_size: -
v_call: TRBV5-4
j_call: TRBJ1-4
cdr3_aa: CASSLPPGDRGEKLFF

clone_size: -
v_call: TRBV5-1
j_call: TRBJ2-7
cdr3_aa: CASSLDRGILEQYF

clone_size: few
v_call: TRBV15
j_call: TRBJ2-6
cdr3_aa: CATRSSGANVLTF

clone_size: few
v_call: TRBV9
j_call: TRBJ2-1
cdr3_aa: CASSVGGLAGAYVFF

clone_size: -
v_call: TRBV9
j_call: TRBJ2-3
cdr3_aa: CASSVVGGLTDTQYF

clone_size: few
v_call: TRBV29-1
j_call: TRBJ2-5
cdr3_aa: CSVGQQETQYF

clone_size: -
v_call: TRBV9
j_call: TRBJ2-1
cdr3_aa: CASSPRTPGLAHNNEQFF

clone_size: -
v_call: TRBV11-2
j_call: TRBJ2-3
cdr3_aa: CASSLTRATSTDTQYF

clone_size: -
v_call: TRBV3-1
j_call: TRBJ2-1
cdr3_aa: CASAPGFVNEQFF

clone_size: -
v_call: TRBV6-6
j_call: TRBJ2-7
cdr3_aa: CASRWTGSYEQYF

clone_size: few
v_call: TRBV12-3/TRBV12-4
j_call: TRBJ2-5
cdr3_aa: CASSITSLEAETQYF

clone_size: -
v_call: TRBV12-3/TRBV12-4
j_call: TRBJ1-5
cdr3_aa: CASSRQGYNQPQHF

clone_size: once
v_call: TRBV25-1
j_call: TRBJ2-5
cdr3_aa: CASSVVGTAQETQYF

clone_size: -
v_call: TRBV7-8
j_call: TRBJ1-2
cdr3_aa: CASSLAPTGIYTF

clone_size: -
v_call: TRBV6-6
j_call: TRBJ2-5
cdr3_aa: CASREGQIGSNEQYF

clone_size: -
v_call: TRBV20-1
j_call: TRBJ2-5
cdr3_aa: CSAMTTQETQYF

clone_size: few
v_call: TRBV10-3
j_call: TRBJ1-4
cdr3_aa: CAISTGTGVEKLFF

clone_size: few
v_call: TRBV6-1
j_call: TRBJ2-3
cdr3_aa: CASSEANGTATRRGTDTQYF

clone_size: -
v_call: TRBV28
j_call: TRBJ1-2
cdr3_aa: CASGRMGGYTF

clone_size: -
v_call: TRBV10-3
j_call: TRBJ2-6
cdr3_aa: CAISLGGTGANVLTF

clone_size: -
v_call: TRBV28
j_call: TRBJ2-3
cdr3_aa: CASPPFGERTDTQYF

clone_size: -
v_call: TRBV20-1
j_call: TRBJ2-3
cdr3_aa: CGAREPLSGAPRTQYF

clone_size: once
v_call: TRBV20-1
j_call: -
cdr3_aa: CSLIKSGRANEQYF

clone_size: few
v_call: TRBV7-2
j_call: -
cdr3_aa: CASSLYAGLAYEQYF

clone_size: few
v_call: TRBV20-1
j_call: TRBJ2-1
cdr3_aa: CSARDPQNGLAGSNEQFF

clone_size: -
v_call: TRBV20-1
j_call: TRBJ2-7
cdr3_aa: CSARLAGEQYF

clone_size: few
v_call: TRBV10-3
j_call: TRBJ1-1
cdr3_aa: CAISEDTEAFF

clone_size: -
v_call: TRBV20-1
j_call: TRBJ2-3
cdr3_aa: CSASHPFTSISTDTQYF

clone_size: -
v_call: TRBV27
j_call: TRBJ2-7
cdr3_aa: CASSLGPVYEQYF

clone_size: -
v_call: TRBV20-1
j_call: TRBJ2-1
cdr3_aa: CSAREDFYQGRDGSRYNEQFF

clone_size: -
v_call: TRBV20-1
j_call: TRBJ2-1
cdr3_aa: CSAPPLLAGGSGEQFF